These T cell receptor beta chains were read from a single sample in a study of T cell repertoires in cytomegalovirus infection. A single record per CDR3 protein comes from TCRdb applying MiXCR to the reads. Of roughly 350,000 distinct CDR3 sequences detected, nearly 35% appear once; the ten largest clones hold approximately 13%. These receptors' antigens are unknown. This specimen was cultured PBMCs, taken from culture after CMV antigen stimulation. The receptors originated from a human donor in good health (CMV status not recorded). Some clones in this sample may be carry-over from other donors' samples. The CDR3 runs from the conserved cysteine through the conserved F or W. A D gene is named only where the DNA matches it firmly. Only part of the rows carry a size: once, few, many, or a class if the clone is expanded.

d_gene,j_gene,v_gene,abundance,CDR3nt,CDR3aa
-,TRBJ2-2,TRBV27,-,TGTGCCAGCAGTTTCGTCGAAGGGGTCTACACCGGGGAGCTGTTTTTT,CASSFVEGVYTGELFF
-,TRBJ2-1,TRBV5-3,-,TGTGCCAGAAGCTTTAGACCCTCTAACAATGAGCAGTTCTTC,CARSFRPSNNEQFF
TRBD2,TRBJ2-1,TRBV7-2,many,TGTGCCAGCAGCTTAGGGACTAGCGGGATCAATGAGCAGTTCTTC,CASSLGTSGINEQFF
-,TRBJ1-4,TRBV9,-,TGTGCCAGCAGCGAGGGACACATTAATGAAAAACTGTTTTTT,CASSEGHINEKLFF
-,TRBJ1-5,TRBV19,many,TGTGCCAGTAGTATAATGGGGGGCGGTGGTAGCAATCAGCCCCAGCATTTT,CASSIMGGGGSNQPQHF
-,TRBJ1-2,TRBV10-3,few,TGTGCCATCAGTGACCGAAATGGCTACACCTTC,CAISDRNGYTF
-,TRBJ2-3,TRBV7-2,-,TGTGCCAGCAGCTTTAGTCGGGGCACAGATACGCAGTATTTT,CASSFSRGTDTQYF
-,TRBJ2-1,TRBV7-3,many,TGTGCCAGCAGCCAGCGGAGGAAAAGGGGGGATGAGCAGTTCTTC,CASSQRRKRGDEQFF
-,TRBJ2-3,TRBV20-1,-,TGCAGTGCTAGCGGGAGCGGTGTGGGCACAGATACGCAGTATTTT,CSASGSGVGTDTQYF
-,TRBJ2-1,TRBV7-6,once,TGTGCCAGCAGCGGAATACAGGGTTCGAGCTCCTACAATGAGCAGTTCTTC,CASSGIQGSSSYNEQFF
-,TRBJ2-7,TRBV19,-,TGTGCCAGTAGTGGCCAAATAGCGAACCACGAGCAGTACTTC,CASSGQIANHEQYF
TRBD1,TRBJ1-1,TRBV4-1,few,TGCGCCAGCAGCCTCAGGTGGCAGGGGGCTGGCGGCACTGAAGCTTTCTTT,CASSLRWQGAGGTEAFF
-,TRBJ1-2,TRBV12-3/TRBV12-4,few,TGTGCCAGCAGTTTATCGGCACCCTACACCTTC,CASSLSAPYTF
TRBD1,TRBJ1-2,TRBV29-1,few,TGCAGCGTCCGACAGGGACAGGGGGTTGACTATGGCTACACCTTC,CSVRQGQGVDYGYTF
TRBD2,TRBJ2-1,TRBV19,-,TGTGCCAGTAGTATCCGGACTAGCGGGAGGTTCTACAATGAGCAGTTCTTC,CASSIRTSGRFYNEQFF
-,TRBJ1-2,TRBV27,-,TGTGCCAGCAGCTGGCTGGGTGGCGAGTCGGACTATGGCTACACCTTC,CASSWLGGESDYGYTF
-,TRBJ2-7,TRBV7-2,many,TGTGCCAGCAGCTTAGAGGGTAGATACGAGCAGTACTTC,CASSLEGRYEQYF
-,TRBJ2-2,TRBV7-2,many,TGTGCCAGCAGCTTAGCAGGGAGCACCGGGGAGCTGTTTTTT,CASSLAGSTGELFF
-,TRBJ1-1,TRBV7-2,-,TGTGCCAGCAGCTTAATGGACACTGAAGCTTTCTTT,CASSLMDTEAFF
-,TRBJ1-6,TRBV6-2/TRBV6-3,-,TGTGCCAGCAGTTACCCGGACGGACAGCCTTATAATTCACCCCTCCACTTT,CASSYPDGQPYNSPLHF
TRBD1,TRBJ1-6,TRBV7-2,many,TGTGCCAGCAGCTTGGGGACAGGGAATTCACCCCTCCACTTT,CASSLGTGNSPLHF
-,TRBJ1-1,TRBV7-2,many,TGTGCCAGCAGCTTAGGGCCGGGACCTGAAGCTTTCTTT,CASSLGPGPEAFF
-,TRBJ2-2,TRBV7-2,-,TGTGCCAGCAGCTTATACGTAAACACCGGGGAGCTGTTTTTT,CASSLYVNTGELFF
TRBD2,TRBJ2-1,TRBV4-3,once,TGCGCCAGCAGCTTCCGGACTAGGGATGAGCAGTTCTTC,CASSFRTRDEQFF
TRBD2,TRBJ2-1,TRBV10-3,-,TGTGCCATCAGTGCGACTAGCGGGAGTAATGAGCAGTTCTTC,CAISATSGSNEQFF
TRBD1,TRBJ1-4,TRBV10-3,-,TGTGCCATCAGTGAACTGACAGGGATGGATGAAAAACTGTTTTTT,CAISELTGMDEKLFF
-,TRBJ2-1,TRBV12-3/TRBV12-4,-,TGTGCCAGCAGTATCTCGGACTACAAAGAGCAGTTCTTC,CASSISDYKEQFF
-,TRBJ2-7,TRBV7-2,-,TGTGCCAGCAGCTTAGTGGGGGGGCCCGAGCAGTACTTC,CASSLVGGPEQYF
-,TRBJ1-2,TRBV12-3/TRBV12-4,-,TGTGCCAGCAGCCTACAGGGACCCAACTATGGCTACACCTTC,CASSLQGPNYGYTF
-,TRBJ1-4,TRBV7-2,few,TGTGCCAGCAGACAGATCGGACAGTCTAATGAAAAACTGTTTTTT,CASRQIGQSNEKLFF
-,TRBJ1-1,TRBV7-6,-,TGTGCCAGCAGCTTAGAGGTCGGGGGGTCATTGAACACTGAAGCTTTCTTT,CASSLEVGGSLNTEAFF
TRBD2,TRBJ2-3,TRBV7-2,few,TGTGCCAGCAGCTTCGAACTAGCGGCCTCCACAGATACGCAGTATTTT,CASSFELAASTDTQYF
-,TRBJ1-2,TRBV6-5,once,TGTGCCAGCAGTTACTCGACGTTAGCTAACTATGGCTACACCTTC,CASSYSTLANYGYTF
TRBD2,TRBJ2-1,TRBV27,-,TGTGCCAGCAGTTATTCTGGGACTAGCGGGAGAAATGAGCAGTTCTTC,CASSYSGTSGRNEQFF
-,TRBJ2-1,TRBV20-1,-,TGCAGTGCTAGAGGTCTGAGGGGCCTAGGACCCTACAATGAGCAGTTCTTC,CSARGLRGLGPYNEQFF
TRBD2,TRBJ2-5,TRBV7-2,many,TGTGCCAGCAGCTCTAGCGGGAGGGCCGAGGAGACCCAGTACTTC,CASSSSGRAEETQYF
-,TRBJ2-5,TRBV7-9,-,TGTGCCAGCAGAAGCGGCCAAGAGACCCAGTACTTC,CASRSGQETQYF
-,TRBJ2-3,TRBV4-1,-,TGCGCCAGCAGCCAAGTGGATACGCAGTATTTT,CASSQVDTQYF
-,TRBJ2-1,TRBV7-9,many,TGTGCCAGCAGCTTAGATGGAAGTATCTACAATGAGCAGTTCTTC,CASSLDGSIYNEQFF
-,TRBJ2-5,TRBV4-3,-,TGCGCCAGCAGCCACTCGACTGCCCAAGAGACCCAGTACTTC,CASSHSTAQETQYF
-,TRBJ2-1,TRBV7-8,many,TGTGCCAGCAGCTTAGGGAGACGTAGCGGCACCTACAATGAGCAGTTCTTC,CASSLGRRSGTYNEQFF
TRBD2,TRBJ2-5,TRBV4-3,-,TGCGCCAGCAGCCAAGATCGGGACGGGAGGGCCCTTGAGACCCAGTACTTC,CASSQDRDGRALETQYF
TRBD1,TRBJ1-4,TRBV28,few,TGTGCCAGCAGTATTTATTCGGGACAGACTAATGAAAAACTGTTTTTT,CASSIYSGQTNEKLFF
-,TRBJ2-1,TRBV5-1,-,TGCGCCAGCAGCTTGGTCCCGGAAAATGAGCAGTTCTTC,CASSLVPENEQFF
TRBD1,TRBJ1-5,TRBV4-3,-,TGCGCCAGCAGCCAGTTCACAGGGGGCGGACAGCCCCAGCATTTT,CASSQFTGGGQPQHF
-,TRBJ2-5,TRBV6-2/TRBV6-3,many,TGTGCCAGCAGTCTCCTCGGAAAGACCCAGTACTTC,CASSLLGKTQYF
-,TRBJ2-3,TRBV12-5,-,TGTGCTAGTGGTTTGGGCACAGAAATTCCCACAGATACGCAGTATTTT,CASGLGTEIPTDTQYF
TRBD1,TRBJ1-5,TRBV18,-,TGTGCCAGCTCACCACCCCGGACAGGGGGCAAGAGATGGTTGGATCAGCCCCAGCATTTT,CASSPPRTGGKRWLDQPQHF
TRBD2,TRBJ2-3,TRBV6-5,few,TGTGCCAGCAGTTACTCCGGGCTAGCGGGAGCATCAGATACGCAGTATTTT,CASSYSGLAGASDTQYF
-,TRBJ2-1,TRBV7-2,few,TGTGCCAGCAGCTTAGCAGTGTTCAATGAGCAGTTCTTC,CASSLAVFNEQFF
-,TRBJ1-1,TRBV30,-,TGTGCCTGGAGTGTGTGGGGGGCTAGCGACACTGAAGCTTTCTTT,CAWSVWGASDTEAFF
-,TRBJ2-7,TRBV29-1,-,TGCAGCGTTGAGGTTGCGGACCGCGCAATCTACGAGCAGTACTTC,CSVEVADRAIYEQYF
-,TRBJ2-1,TRBV7-9,few,TGTGCCAGCAGCTTAAACGGGGTGGGCGATGAGCAGTTCTTC,CASSLNGVGDEQFF
TRBD1,TRBJ1-5,TRBV2,many,TGTGCCAGCAGTGAAGAGGTGACAGGGGTTCAGCCCCAGCATTTT,CASSEEVTGVQPQHF